In its sample, the clone carrying this T cell receptor beta chain was seen many times. The sample is drawn from a study of response to subunit inactivated influenza vaccine. CDR3 length equals 16 residues. V lost 5 bases, J lost 2 bases, and 13 bases lay in between. CDR1 is SGHTA and CDR2 is FQGNSA in the germline V gene. Each CDR3 protein gets one entry after TCRdb re-called the RT-PCR reads with MiXCR. The sample includes 860,000 or so distinct CDR3 sequences, around 21% of them seen just once. The sequence was collected from a man aged 45-65 years who received an inactivated influenza vaccine. J is TRBJ1-6 and V is TRBV7-2, with a tentative D call TRBD1 (6 bases). Here the sequenced sample was PBMCs from blood, taken 5 to 6 days after vaccination. CDR3 coding DNA: TGTGCCAGCAGCACCGCCCCAGGGGCCTATAATTCACCCCTCCACTTT. Its protein product is CASSTAPGAYNSPLHF.